This entry features one TCR beta chain sequence. The data originate from a study of blood T cell repertoires in COVID-19. On the study more broadly: The United States, Italy and Spain provided the acute and convalescent COVID-19 samples. Sources were T cells, B-cell-depleted T cells, or PBMCs; the material itself was cDNA or gDNA.

The CDR3 runs 14 residues. V was cut by 4 bases and J by 6 bases, with 16 bases left in between. Per the germline V gene, CDR1 is SGHVS and CDR2 is FNYEAQ. Assay: immunoSEQ multiplex PCR; the TCRdb copy retains only in-frame clones and omits some. The table has under 45,000 clones, about 74% seen once. This sequence originates from a man in his 60s with active COVID-19. The specimen was peripheral blood. The J gene is TRBJ2-7, the V gene TRBV7-6, with D hard to call. DNA for the CDR3: TGTGCCAGCAGCTCCAACTTACTACTTAGCGAGCAGTACTTC. Translating gives CASSSNLLLSEQYF. The whole variable domain, remainder taken from reference TRBV7-6 and TRBJ2-7, is GAGVSQSPRYKVTKRGQDVALRCDPISGHVSLYWYRQALGQGPEFLTYFNYEAQQDKSGLPNDRFSAERPEGSISTLTIQRTEQRDSAMYRCASSSNLLLSEQYFGPGTRLTVT.